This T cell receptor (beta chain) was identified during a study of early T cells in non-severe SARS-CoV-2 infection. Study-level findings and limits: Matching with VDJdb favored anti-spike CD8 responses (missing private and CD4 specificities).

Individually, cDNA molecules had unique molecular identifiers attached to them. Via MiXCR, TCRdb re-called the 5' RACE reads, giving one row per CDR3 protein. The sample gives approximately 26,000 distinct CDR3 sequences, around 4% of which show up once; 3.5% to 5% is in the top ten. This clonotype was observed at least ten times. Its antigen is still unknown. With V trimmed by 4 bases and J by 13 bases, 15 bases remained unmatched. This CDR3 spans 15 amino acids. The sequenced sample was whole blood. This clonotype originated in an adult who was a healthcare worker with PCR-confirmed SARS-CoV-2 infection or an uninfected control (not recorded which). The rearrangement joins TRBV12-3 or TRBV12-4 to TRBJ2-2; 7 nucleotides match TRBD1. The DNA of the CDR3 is TGTGCCAGCAGTTCCCGGACAGGCCAAACCCTGGGGCTGTTTTTT. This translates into CASSSRTGQTLGLFF.